The 13 T cell receptor beta chains below come from one sample, sequenced in a study of blood T cell repertoires in COVID-19. Using immunoSEQ multiplex PCR, the repertoire was profiled, and TCRdb retains in-frame clones only, with some absent. The sample carries some 130,000 clones, over 60% recorded once. Specimen: peripheral blood. All receptors come from a woman aged 70-85 years with acute or convalescent COVID-19.

This chain uses TRBV28 with TRBJ1-1; D call uncertain. Deletions cut 6 bases from V and 9 bases from J, with 17 bases between. Looked up from germline, CDR1 is MDHEN and CDR2 is SYDVKM. This CDR3 spans 13 amino acids. CDR3 protein: CASSRPDGLQAFF. The DNA for the CDR3 is TGTGCCAGCAGCCGCCCCGACGGACTTCAAGCTTTCTTT.

The chain links TRBV24-1 to TRBJ2-3; 7 nucleotides agree with TRBD2. The CDR3 covers 13 residues. The germline gives CDR1 KGHDR, CDR2 SFDVKD. The V segment lost 7 bases and the J segment 5 bases; nucleotides outside the gene matches: 5. The chain's CDR3 is CATRGGIGDTQYF. Written as DNA, the CDR3 is TGTGCCACCAGGGGAGGGATCGGAGATACGCAGTATTTT.

The J gene is TRBJ2-7, the V gene TRBV15; 8 positions agree with TRBD2. The V segment lost 3 bases and the J segment 0 bases; nucleotides outside the gene matches: 7. CDR1 is LNHNV, CDR2 YYDKDF, per germline (reference sequence). This CDR3 is built from 16 residues. CDR3 sequence reads: CATSSRLASVSYEQYF. The CDR3 DNA reads TGTGCCACCAGCAGCCGACTAGCGTCGGTCTCCTACGAGCAGTACTTC.

The CDR3 reads CASRSDRDTEAFF. As DNA, the CDR3 is TGTGCCAGCAGATCTGACAGGGACACTGAAGCTTTCTTT. V gene TRBV11-3 combines with J gene TRBJ1-1, with 7 bases lining up with TRBD1. The ends lost 6 bases at V and 3 bases at J; junction bases unmatched: 4. Germline CDR1 and CDR2: SGHNT and YENEEA. The CDR3 length is 13 residues.

This clone was observed many times. This chain links TRBV19 with TRBJ1-5, with a tentative D call TRBD1 (5 bases). CDR1 LNHDA and CDR2 SQIVND come from the germline V gene (reference sequence). The CDR3 length is 15 residues. The V end was cut by 7 bases, the J end by 1 base, with 14 bases between. The CDR3 coding sequence is TGTGCCAGTATGGGGCAGGGATGGAGCAATCAGCCCCAGCATTTT. This encodes CASMGQGWSNQPQHF.

This clone was picked up a small number of times. The chain employs TRBV7-9 and TRBJ1-2; 7 bases are a match to TRBD1. Germline V lookup: CDR1 SEHNR, CDR2 FQNEAQ (reference sequence). This CDR3 is built from 13 residues. The junction had 10 bases not matched to a gene; V was cut back by 7 bases and J by 8 bases. CDR3 DNA: TGTGCCAGCAAACCAACAGGGGTGGGAGGCTACACCTTC. This gives the protein CASKPTGVGGYTF.

V gene TRBV14 combines with J gene TRBJ2-3, with D uncertain. The V end was cut by 4 bases, the J end by 2 bases, with 7 bases between. Germline V lookup: CDR1 SGHDN, CDR2 FVKESK. This CDR3 has 13 residues. CDR3: CASSRYFTDTQYF. CDR3 nucleotide sequence: TGTGCCAGCAGCCGCTATTTCACAGATACGCAGTATTTT.

The V and J genes are TRBV12-3 or TRBV12-4 and TRBJ2-1; 7 bases map to TRBD2. The trim removed 5 bases at V and 6 bases at J, leaving 4 bases unmatched. The CDR3 runs 13 residues. CDR3 in amino acids: CASSPGRGNEQFF. CDR3 bases: TGTGCCAGCAGTCCAGGGAGGGGCAATGAGCAGTTCTTC.

The chain recombines TRBV14 with TRBJ2-7, with 10 nucleotides matching TRBD1. The germline V gene encodes CDR1 SGHDN and CDR2 FVKESK. The CDR3 has 15 residues. The ends lost 4 bases at V and 5 bases at J; junction bases unmatched: 8. CDR3 amino acids: CASSPPGQGINEQYF. The CDR3 nucleotides read TGTGCCAGCAGCCCACCGGGACAGGGGATAAACGAGCAGTACTTC.

The table lists this clone with a few counts. The gene calls are TRBV6-5 and TRBJ2-5; D remains unclear. Germline CDR1 MNHEY, CDR2 SVGAGI. The CDR3 runs to 14 residues. V was shortened by 0 bases and J by 1 base, with 6 bases between the two germline ends. The DNA of the CDR3 is TGTGCCAGCAGTTACTCCCCTAGCCAAGAGACCCAGTACTTC. Encoded protein: CASSYSPSQETQYF.

V usage is TRBV4-3 and J usage is TRBJ2-3, with TRBD1 matching 8 bases. The CDR3 length is 15 residues. Germline trimming cut 1 base from V and 4 bases from J; bases unmatched to any gene: 4. CDR1 and CDR2 (germline): LGHNA, YSLEER. The CDR3 DNA reads TGCGCCAGCAGCCAAGGGACAGGGTGGGCAGATACGCAGTATTTT. Residues: CASSQGTGWADTQYF.

The chain joins TRBV28 to TRBJ1-2, with 7 bases fitting TRBD1. From germline, CDR1 is MDHEN and CDR2 SYDVKM. The CDR3 has 13 amino acids. J gave up 8 bases and V 2 bases, and 5 bases lay outside the gene matches. CDR3 amino acids: CASSLEGAQGYTF. The CDR3 nucleotides are TGTGCCAGCAGTTTAGAGGGGGCGCAGGGCTACACCTTC.

The V gene is TRBV7-2, the J gene TRBJ1-2; 7 positions match TRBD1. Germline-derived CDR1 and CDR2 are SGHTA and FQGNSA. The CDR3 runs to 16 residues. Losses at the gene ends were 9 bases for V and 0 bases for J; bases not matched to a gene: 13. The CDR3 protein is CASTPAGTAANYGYTF. CDR3 in DNA: TGTGCCAGTACTCCTGCAGGGACAGCTGCTAACTATGGCTACACCTTC.